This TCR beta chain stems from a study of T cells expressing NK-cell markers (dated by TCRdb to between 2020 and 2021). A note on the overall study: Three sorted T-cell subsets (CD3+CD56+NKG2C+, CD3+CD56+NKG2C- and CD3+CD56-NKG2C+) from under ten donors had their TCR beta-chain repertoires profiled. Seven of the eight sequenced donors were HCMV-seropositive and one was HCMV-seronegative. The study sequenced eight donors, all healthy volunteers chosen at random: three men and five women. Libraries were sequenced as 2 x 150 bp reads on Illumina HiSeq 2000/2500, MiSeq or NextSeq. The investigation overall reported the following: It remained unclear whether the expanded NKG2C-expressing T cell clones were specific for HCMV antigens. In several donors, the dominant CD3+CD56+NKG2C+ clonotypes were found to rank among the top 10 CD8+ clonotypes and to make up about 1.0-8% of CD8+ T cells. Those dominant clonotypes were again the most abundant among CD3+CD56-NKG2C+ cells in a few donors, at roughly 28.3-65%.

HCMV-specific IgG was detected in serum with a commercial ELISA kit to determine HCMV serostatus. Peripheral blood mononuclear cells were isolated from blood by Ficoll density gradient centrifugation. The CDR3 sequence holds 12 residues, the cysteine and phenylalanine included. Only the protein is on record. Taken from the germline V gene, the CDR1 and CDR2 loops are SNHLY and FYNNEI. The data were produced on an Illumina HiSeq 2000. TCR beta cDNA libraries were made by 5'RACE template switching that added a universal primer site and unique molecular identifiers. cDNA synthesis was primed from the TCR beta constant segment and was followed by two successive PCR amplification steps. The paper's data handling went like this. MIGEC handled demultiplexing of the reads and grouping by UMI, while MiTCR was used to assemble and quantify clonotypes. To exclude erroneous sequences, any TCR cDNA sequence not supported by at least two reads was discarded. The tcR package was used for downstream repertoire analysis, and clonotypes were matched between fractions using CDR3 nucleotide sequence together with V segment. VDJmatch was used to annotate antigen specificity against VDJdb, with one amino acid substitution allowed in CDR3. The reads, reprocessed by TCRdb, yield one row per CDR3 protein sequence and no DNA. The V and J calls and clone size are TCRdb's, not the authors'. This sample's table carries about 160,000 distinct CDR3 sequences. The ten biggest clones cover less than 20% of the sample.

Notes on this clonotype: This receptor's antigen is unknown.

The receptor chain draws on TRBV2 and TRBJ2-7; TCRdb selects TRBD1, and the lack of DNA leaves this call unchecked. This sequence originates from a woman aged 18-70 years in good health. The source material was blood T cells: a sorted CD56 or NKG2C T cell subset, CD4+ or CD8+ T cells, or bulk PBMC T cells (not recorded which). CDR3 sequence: CASSGQSYEQYF.